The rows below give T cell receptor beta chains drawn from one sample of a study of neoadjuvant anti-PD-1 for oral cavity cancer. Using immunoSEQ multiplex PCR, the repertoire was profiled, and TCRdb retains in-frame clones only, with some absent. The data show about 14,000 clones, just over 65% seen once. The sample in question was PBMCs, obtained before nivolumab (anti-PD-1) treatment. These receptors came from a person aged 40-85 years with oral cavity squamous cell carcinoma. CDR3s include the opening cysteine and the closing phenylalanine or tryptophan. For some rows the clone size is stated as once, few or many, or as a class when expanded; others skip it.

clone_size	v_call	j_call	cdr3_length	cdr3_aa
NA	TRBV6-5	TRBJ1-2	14	CASRGPAERYGYTF
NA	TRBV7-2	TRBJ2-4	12	CASSLERNIQYF
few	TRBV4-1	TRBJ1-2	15	CASSQPGALNYGYTF
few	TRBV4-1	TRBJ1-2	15	CASSQEEGRGYGYTF
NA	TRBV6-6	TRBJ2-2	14	CASSYWGDTGELFF
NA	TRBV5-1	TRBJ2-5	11	CASSLEETQYF
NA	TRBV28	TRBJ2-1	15	CASSERFSSYNEQFF
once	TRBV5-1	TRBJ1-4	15	CASSFMTGAGEKLFF
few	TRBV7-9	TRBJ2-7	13	CASREQNSYEQYF
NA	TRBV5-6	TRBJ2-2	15	CASSHGTANTGELFF
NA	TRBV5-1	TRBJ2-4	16	CASSSGPEGTKNIQYF
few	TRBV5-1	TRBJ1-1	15	CASSLVPGMNTEAFF